The entry that follows covers one T cell receptor (beta chain) sequence. The data stem from a study of shared clonotypes between healthy human individuals. Deep-level assay runs were performed. Genomic DNA per cell subset filled all wells of several immunoSEQ plates. The data were produced by immunoSEQ multiplex PCR, yet TCRdb's version contains in-frame clones alone and is incomplete. The sample consists of about 480,000 clones, about four fifths of them appearing once. All donors were healthy HIV-negative adults lacking recent acute infections or vaccinations. The donor cohort consisted entirely of Caucasian adults residing in Nashville, Tennessee. After removal of 6 bases from V and 6 bases from J, the junction contained 13 bases not matched to a gene. The CDR3 covers 16 residues. Germline V CDR1 and CDR2: MNHEY, SMNVEV (reference sequence).

Specimen: PBMCs. The gene calls are TRBV27 and TRBJ2-7, with 11 bases matching TRBD2. The source is a middle-aged woman in good health. Some clones in this sample may be carry-over from other donors' samples. The CDR3 region has the DNA TGTGCCAGCAGCCTCATGGGGACTAGCGGAGTTTCCGAGCAGTACTTC. The encoded protein is CASSLMGTSGVSEQYF.